This T cell receptor beta chain was observed in a study of response to subunit inactivated influenza vaccine (dated by TCRdb to between 2017 and 2018). Regarding the complete study: The study used deep quantitative T cell receptor repertoire profiling to track responses to a trivalent subunit inactivated influenza vaccine.

The germline V gene encodes CDR1 GTSNPN and CDR2 SVGIG (reference sequence). The V and J ends are trimmed by 0 bases and 2 bases, leaving 7 bases between them. The CDR3 covers 13 residues, taking in both the cysteine and the phenylalanine. Kept here is only the CDR3 DNA, which spans 39 bases and is read in frame from base 1. Library prep was done by RT-PCR. The listed sequencing device is Illumina HiSeq 2500. Starting from the raw public reads, TCRdb applied fastp trimming at Q25, assembled clones with MiXCR and retained in-frame beta chains. Rows are combined by CDR3 protein, so each entry shows the most common genes and DNA. The sample yields hundreds of thousands of distinct CDR3 sequences; 14% were counted once. The top ten hold 6% to 9.5% of the sample. This clonotype was detected once. It has no known antigen specificity. Base-call qualities are not available, and no considerably larger clone is one nucleotide away. One read is thin evidence.

Beyond this particular receptor, the publication reports: According to the authors, only a limited number of new T cells may be recruited by each seasonal influenza vaccination.

This TCR derives from a man aged 45 to 65 who received an inactivated influenza vaccine. Donor details come from another sample of the same person, matched by shared clones. The specimen was PBMCs from blood, collected around 14 days before vaccination. The rearranged segments are TRBV30 and TRBJ1-2; no D gene is confidently identified. The DNA sequence follows: TGTGCCTGGAGTGTATACAGCAACTATGGCTACACCTTC. This sequence encodes CAWSVYSNYGYTF.